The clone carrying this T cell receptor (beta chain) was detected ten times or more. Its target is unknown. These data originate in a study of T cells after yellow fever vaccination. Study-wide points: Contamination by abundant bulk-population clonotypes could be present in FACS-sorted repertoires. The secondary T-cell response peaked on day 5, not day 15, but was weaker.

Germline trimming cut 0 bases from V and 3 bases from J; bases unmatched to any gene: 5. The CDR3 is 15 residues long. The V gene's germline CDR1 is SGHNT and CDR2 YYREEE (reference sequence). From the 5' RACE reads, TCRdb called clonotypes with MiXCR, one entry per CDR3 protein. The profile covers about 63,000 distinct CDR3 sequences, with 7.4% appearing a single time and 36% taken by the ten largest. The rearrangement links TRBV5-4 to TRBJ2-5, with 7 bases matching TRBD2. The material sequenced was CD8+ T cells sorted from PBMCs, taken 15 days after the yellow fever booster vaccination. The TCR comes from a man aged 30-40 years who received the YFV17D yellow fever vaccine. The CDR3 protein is CASSLVGLTKETQYF. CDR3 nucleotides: TGTGCCAGCAGCTTGGTGGGACTAACAAAAGAGACCCAGTACTTC.